A single sample gave rise to the 4 T cell receptor beta chains below, sequenced in a study of shared clonotypes between healthy human individuals. The naive CD8 fraction comprised CD45RO-negative cells positively selected for CCR7 and excluded terminally differentiated effector memory CD45RA+ cells. Sequenced by immunoSEQ multiplex PCR; TCRdb stores in-frame clones only, minus some. The sample records some 2 million clones, just under 95% being singletons. The sample consisted of naive CD8+ T cells sorted from blood. These receptors came from a man aged 18 to 30 in good health.

This CDR3 reads CAWRGKGGGEQYF. CDR3 nucleotides: TGTGCCTGGAGGGGTAAGGGTGGTGGCGAGCAGTACTTC. The chain carries TRBV30 and TRBJ2-7; D not certain. The germline gives CDR1 GTSNPN, CDR2 SVGIG (reference sequence). This CDR3 spans 13 amino acids. Between the trimmed V and J ends, which lost 3 bases and 6 bases, there was a span of 15 bases.

The rearrangement joins TRBV2 to TRBJ2-7; a weak D match, TRBD2 (6 bases). V dropped 6 bases and J dropped 2 bases, with 8 bases sitting between them. The germline V gene encodes CDR1 SNHLY and CDR2 FYNNEI. There are 12 residues in the CDR3. Written as DNA, the CDR3 is TGTGCCAGCAGCTGGACTACCTACGAGCAGTACTTC. It specifies CASSWTTYEQYF.

The V call is TRBV7-6, the J call TRBJ2-2, with D possibly TRBD2 on 6 matching bases. Per the germline V gene, CDR1 is SGHVS and CDR2 is FNYEAQ. The CDR3 contains 16 residues. With 5 bases removed from V and 4 bases from J, the gap between germline ends came to 17 bases. The CDR3: CASSPLLASGTGELFF. Here the CDR3 DNA reads TGTGCCAGCAGCCCTTTACTAGCCTCGGGCACCGGGGAGCTGTTTTTT.

This clone came up a few times. This chain joins TRBV4-1 and TRBJ1-2; D not resolved. The germline V gene encodes CDR1 MGHRA and CDR2 YSYEKL. The CDR3 has 15 amino acids. The ends were cut back, 3 bases at V and 8 bases at J, with 19 bases in the middle. The CDR3: CASSHVGGVSGGYTF. The CDR3 DNA reads as TGCGCCAGCAGCCATGTAGGTGGGGTTAGTGGCGGCTACACCTTC.